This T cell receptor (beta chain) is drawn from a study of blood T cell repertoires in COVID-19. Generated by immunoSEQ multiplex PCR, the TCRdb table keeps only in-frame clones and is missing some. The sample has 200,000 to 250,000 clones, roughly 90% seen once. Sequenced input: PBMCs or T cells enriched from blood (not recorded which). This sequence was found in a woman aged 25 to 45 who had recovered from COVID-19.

The CDR3 region has the DNA TGTGCCAGCAGCAAAGGGCTAGCGGGGATTGAGACCCAGTACTTC. This encodes CASSKGLAGIETQYF. The chain employs TRBV21-1 and TRBJ2-5; the tabulated D call, TRBD2, remains unverified against the DNA. TRBV21-1 is flagged as a pseudogene. CDR3 size: 15 residues.